This is a list of T cell receptor beta chains from one sample in a study of CD8+ T cells in alopecia areata. Clones were sequenced by immunoSEQ multiplex PCR, and TCRdb holds only the in-frame ones, with some missing. The table records about 210,000 clones, less than 50% of them present only once. The sequencing used CD4+ T cells sorted from blood, collected at approximately week 36, from a patient treated with tofacitinib. The receptors derive from a human donor with alopecia areata. The CDR3 runs from the conserved cysteine through the conserved F or W.

j_call | v_call | cdr3_aa
TRBJ1-1 | TRBV30 | CAWSEWGGSSLNTEAFF
TRBJ2-1 | TRBV27 | CASSEGGRLGNEQFF
TRBJ2-7 | TRBV29-1 | CSDIKGKWQYF
TRBJ2-1 | TRBV7-3 | CASSPQNDGEQFF
TRBJ2-7 | TRBV14 | CASSQETITSYEQYF
TRBJ2-1 | TRBV5-1 | CASSITSGWGEQFF
TRBJ2-7 | TRBV30 | CAWSFRSGGHFPYEQYF
TRBJ2-7 | TRBV5-1 | CASSQPRGEQYF
TRBJ1-2 | TRBV7-8 | CASGQGSRDYGYTF
TRBJ2-3 | TRBV4-2 | CASSQGSGLPTDTQYF
TRBJ2-4 | TRBV27 | CASSLSVGANIKNIQYF
TRBJ2-2 | TRBV29-1 | CSVSPDRELFF
TRBJ1-2 | TRBV2 | CASSDGSYGYTF
TRBJ1-1 | TRBV5-1 | CASSSAGPGGWTEAFF
TRBJ2-1 | TRBV4-3 | CASSLAGSYNEQFF
TRBJ2-3 | TRBV29-1 | CSARWRLGTDTQYF
TRBJ2-7 | TRBV5-1 | CASSRGDSYEQYF
TRBJ2-2 | TRBV5-1 | CASSSGDTGELFF
TRBJ1-4 | TRBV7-9 | CATETGEKLFF
TRBJ1-5 | TRBV30 | CAWSQDSNQPQHF
TRBJ1-4 | TRBV5-1 | CASSFDRGEKLFF
TRBJ2-7 | TRBV4-3 | CASSQEGQGWEQYF
TRBJ1-2 | TRBV29-1 | CSAGGTGGGYTF
TRBJ2-5 | TRBV29-1 | CRQVGETQYF
TRBJ2-2 | TRBV7-8 | CASSERRRGRVTGELFF
TRBJ1-3 | TRBV30 | CAWSQTGTSGNTIYF
TRBJ2-6 | TRBV15 | CATRRPADSGANVLTF
TRBJ2-1 | TRBV14 | CASSHERGGEQFF
TRBJ1-1 | TRBV30 | CAWSLVERMNTEAFF
TRBJ2-1 | TRBV5-1 | CASSPDTVRSSYNEQFF
TRBJ2-1 | TRBV9 | CASSAASGTYNEQFF
TRBJ2-7 | TRBV29-1 | CSVSPGQGIGEQYF
TRBJ2-7 | TRBV7-9 | CASSNLGHYEQYF
TRBJ2-7 | TRBV28 | CASSLGGLAGGEQYF
TRBJ2-1 | TRBV5-6 | CASSFSEIEQFF
TRBJ1-3 | TRBV4-3 | CASSQQGQGSRNTIYF
TRBJ2-5 | TRBV7-9 | CASSYTTGEETQYF
TRBJ2-3 | TRBV18 | CASSPIRATDTQYF
TRBJ1-2 | TRBV29-1 | CSCSTGGGRYGYTF
TRBJ2-5 | TRBV2 | CASRAGTSGVQETQYF
TRBJ1-5 | TRBV6-1 | CASTDTGNQPQHF
TRBJ2-2 | TRBV2 | CASSADRADTGELFF
TRBJ2-5 | TRBV7-2 | CASSGSAVLKETQYF
TRBJ2-5 | TRBV5-1 | CASSLVNGEETQYF
TRBJ2-7 | TRBV6-5 | CASGRTGGGTGEQYF